The T cell receptor beta chain described here comes from a study of blood T cell repertoires in COVID-19 (dated by TCRdb to 2018 to 2020). Regarding the complete study: Collaborator samples came from the United States, Italy and Spain and covered acute and convalescent phases of COVID-19. The material from the prospective study consisted of cDNA or gDNA derived from T cells, B-cell-depleted T cells, or PBMCs. Deeply sampled blood TCRbeta repertoires from subjects exposed to, actively infected with, or recovered from COVID-19 were included in the dataset. The repertoires were released in a freely available public database intended as a resource for research on the immune response to SARS-CoV-2. The samples were drawn from two sources: the first 160 participants of the ongoing ImmuneRACE study, and 1,200 or so subjects contributed by 6 global collaborators. The sample metadata nearly always contained a de-identified subject ID, COVID-19 status, age in years and sex. Where available, HLA class I and class II types were obtained from metadata supplied by the sample provider rather than from assay-based typing.

Worth noting for this clone: Its antigen has not been determined. Per-base qualities were not stored, and no clone one base away is much larger.

TCRbeta CDR3 regions were amplified from genomic DNA by means of the immunoSEQ Assay, a bias-controlled multiplex PCR. On the study's bioinformatics: Nucleated cell counts per sample were estimated from amplification of reference gene primers within the assay. To quantify the absolute abundance of each unique TCRbeta CDR3 rearrangement, sequence reads were collapsed and filtered. For each sample, productive Simpson clonality was calculated as the square root of Simpson's diversity index across productive rearrangements. Sourced from immuneACCESS, this table was stored by TCRdb with only in-frame sequences that have V and J called. A share of the clones is absent; for the studies checked, an unresolved V gene accounts for under half, and the remainder has no known explanation. The DNA was the basis for D and trimming; V, J and clone size are from that table. The sample has fewer than 600,000 clones on record, 89% of them singletons. The ten top clones hold 0.8% to 0.9% of the sample.

CDR1 and CDR2 (SGHTA, FQGNSA) derive from the germline V gene. The CDR3 covers 16 residues, taking in both the cysteine and the phenylalanine. The sequence is cut down to CDR3 DNA, 48 bases in frame from base 1. V is clipped by 4 bases and J by 5 bases, and the sequence between their germline boundaries is 21 bases long. One collaborating source in Seattle enrolled patients while the patients were actively infected and followed the patients over time throughout the course of disease. The collaborating institutions used their own protocols to collect whole blood in K2EDTA tubes. Collaborator samples were shipped for TCRbeta analysis as frozen whole blood, isolated PBMCs, or DNA extracted from either sample type. Study-wide findings and limitations: Clinical and demographic metadata were provided uncurated, with the amount varying by source and participant.

This receptor was identified in a man aged 18 to 29 with COVID-19, enrolled during active disease. The sequencing input was peripheral blood. The chain links TRBV7-2 with TRBJ2-7; the D region possibly corresponds to TRBD1 (6 bases align). CDR3 reads: CASSSTGPTGSHEQYF. The DNA reads TGTGCCAGCAGCTCCACCGGGCCTACAGGGTCCCACGAGCAGTACTTC. Extended through the reference TRBV7-2 and TRBJ2-7 proteins, this CDR3 yields the full variable domain: GAGVSQSPSNKVTEKGKDVELRCDPISGHTALYWYRQSLGQGLEFLIYFQGNSAPDKSGLPSDRFSAERTGGSVSTLTIQRTQQEDSAVYLCASSSTGPTGSHEQYFGPGTRLTVT.